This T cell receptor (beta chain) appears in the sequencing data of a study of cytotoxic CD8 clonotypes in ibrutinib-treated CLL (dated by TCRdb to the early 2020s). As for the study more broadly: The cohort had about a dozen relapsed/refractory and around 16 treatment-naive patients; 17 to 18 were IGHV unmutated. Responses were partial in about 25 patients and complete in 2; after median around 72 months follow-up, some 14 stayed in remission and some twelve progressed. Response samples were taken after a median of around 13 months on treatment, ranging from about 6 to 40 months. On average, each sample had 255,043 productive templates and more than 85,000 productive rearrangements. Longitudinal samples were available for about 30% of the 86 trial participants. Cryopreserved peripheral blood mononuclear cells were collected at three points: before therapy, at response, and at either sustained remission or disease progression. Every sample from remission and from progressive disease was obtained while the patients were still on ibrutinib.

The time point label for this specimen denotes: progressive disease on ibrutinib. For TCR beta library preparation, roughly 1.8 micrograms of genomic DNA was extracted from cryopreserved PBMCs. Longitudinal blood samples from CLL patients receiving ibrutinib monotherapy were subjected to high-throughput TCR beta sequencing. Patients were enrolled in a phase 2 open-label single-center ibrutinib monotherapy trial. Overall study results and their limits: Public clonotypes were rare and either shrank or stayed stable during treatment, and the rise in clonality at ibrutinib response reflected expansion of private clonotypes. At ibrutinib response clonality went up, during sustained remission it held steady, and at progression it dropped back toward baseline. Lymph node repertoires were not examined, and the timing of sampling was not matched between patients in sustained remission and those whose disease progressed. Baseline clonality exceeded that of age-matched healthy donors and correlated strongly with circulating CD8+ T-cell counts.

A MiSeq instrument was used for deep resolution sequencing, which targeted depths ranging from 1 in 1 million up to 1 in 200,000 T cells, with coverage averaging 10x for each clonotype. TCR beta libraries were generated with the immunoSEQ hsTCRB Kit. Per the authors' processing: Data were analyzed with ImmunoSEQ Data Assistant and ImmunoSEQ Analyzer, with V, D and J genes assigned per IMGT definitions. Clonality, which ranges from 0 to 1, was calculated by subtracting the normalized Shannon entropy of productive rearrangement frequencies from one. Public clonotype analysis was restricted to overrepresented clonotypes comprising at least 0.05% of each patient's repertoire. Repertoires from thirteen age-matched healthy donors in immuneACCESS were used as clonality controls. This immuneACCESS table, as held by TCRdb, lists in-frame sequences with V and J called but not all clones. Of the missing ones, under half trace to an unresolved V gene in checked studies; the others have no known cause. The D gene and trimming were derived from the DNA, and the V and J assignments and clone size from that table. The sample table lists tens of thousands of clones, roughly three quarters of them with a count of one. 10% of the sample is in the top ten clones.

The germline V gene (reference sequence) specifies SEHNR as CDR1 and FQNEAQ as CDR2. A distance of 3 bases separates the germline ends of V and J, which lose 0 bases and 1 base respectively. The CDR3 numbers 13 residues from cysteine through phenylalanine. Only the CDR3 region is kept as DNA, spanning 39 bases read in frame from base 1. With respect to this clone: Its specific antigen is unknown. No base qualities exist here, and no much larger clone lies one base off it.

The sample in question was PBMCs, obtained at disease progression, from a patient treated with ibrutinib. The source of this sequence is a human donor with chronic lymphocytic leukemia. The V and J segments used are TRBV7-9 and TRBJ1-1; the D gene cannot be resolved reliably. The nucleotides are TGTGCCAGCAGCTTAGCAGAGAACACTGAAGCTTTCTTT. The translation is CASSLAENTEAFF. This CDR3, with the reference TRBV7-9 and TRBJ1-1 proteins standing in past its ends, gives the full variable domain DTGVSQNPRHKITKRGQNVTFRCDPISEHNRLYWYRQTLGQGPEFLTYFQNEAQLEKSRLLSDRFSAERPKGSFSTLEIQRTEQGDSAMYLCASSLAENTEAFFGQGTRLTVV.